Listed below are T cell receptor beta chains from one sample, sequenced in a study of blood T cell repertoires in COVID-19. The table came from immunoSEQ multiplex PCR; TCRdb's copy has only in-frame clones and leaves some out. The sample yields 100,000 to 150,000 clones, approximately 86% seen once. The specimen sequenced was PBMCs or T cells enriched from blood (not recorded which). Every receptor here comes from a woman in her 50s who had recovered from COVID-19. CDR3s include the opening cysteine and the closing phenylalanine or tryptophan. D genes are given only for firm matches. The size entry is marked missing in some rows and otherwise reads once, few, many or a size class.

J	size	length	D	V	CDR3	DNA
TRBJ2-7	once	14	NA	TRBV6-5	CASKRGRDIGEQYF	TGTGCCAGCAAAAGGGGCAGGGATATCGGCGAGCAGTACTTC
TRBJ1-6	NA	14	NA	TRBV25-1	CASRRESGNSPLHF	TGTGCCAGCAGGAGGGAGAGTGGTAATTCACCCCTCCACTTT
TRBJ2-2	NA	16	NA	TRBV10-3	CAISPMGGLDTGELFF	TGTGCCATCAGCCCCATGGGGGGACTGGACACCGGGGAGCTGTTTTTT
TRBJ1-5	NA	14	TRBD1	TRBV2	CASRETGVNQPQHF	TGTGCCAGCAGAGAGACAGGGGTGAATCAGCCCCAGCATTTT
TRBJ1-5	once	15	TRBD1	TRBV5-4	CASSPLGRGHQPQHF	TGTGCCAGCAGCCCCCTCGGAAGGGGGCATCAGCCCCAGCATTTT
TRBJ1-3	few	13	TRBD1	TRBV30	CAGRDRGGNTIYF	TGTGCCGGCCGGGACAGGGGTGGAAACACCATATATTTT
TRBJ1-5	NA	13	NA	TRBV7-9	CASSLALNQPQHF	TGTGCCAGCAGCTTAGCCCTAAATCAGCCCCAGCATTTT
TRBJ2-7	NA	15	TRBD1	TRBV10-3	CAINHGQGVWYEQYF	TGTGCCATCAATCACGGACAGGGAGTTTGGTACGAGCAGTACTTC
TRBJ2-7	NA	15	TRBD1	TRBV6-5	CASSFDRGLSYEQYF	TGTGCCAGCAGCTTCGACAGGGGACTTTCCTACGAGCAGTACTTC
TRBJ1-1	NA	14	NA	TRBV6-2/TRBV6-3	CASSEPDSSTEAFF	TGTGCCAGCAGTGAGCCGGACAGTTCAACTGAAGCTTTCTTT
TRBJ2-3	NA	15	TRBD2	TRBV5-1	CASSLAGGASDTQYF	TGCGCCAGCAGCTTGGCCGGGGGGGCTTCAGATACGCAGTATTTT
TRBJ1-3	few	15	TRBD1	TRBV28	CASSSSDRGQHTIYF	TGTGCCAGCAGTTCCTCGGACAGGGGGCAACACACCATATATTTT
TRBJ1-1	NA	14	NA	TRBV5-1	CASSLEGGGTEAFF	TGCGCCAGCAGCTTGGAAGGCGGGGGCACTGAAGCTTTCTTT
TRBJ2-3	NA	15	TRBD2	TRBV5-5	CASSLRRGGTDTQYF	TGTGCCAGCAGCCTGCGTCGGGGGGGCACAGATACGCAGTATTTT
TRBJ1-5	NA	16	TRBD1	TRBV10-2	CASSQGTGGGGQPQHF	TGCGCCAGCAGCCAGGGGACAGGGGGAGGGGGTCAGCCCCAGCATTTT
TRBJ2-7	NA	18	NA	TRBV21-1	CASSKYRGLSGGRYEQYF	TGTGCCAGCAGCAAATACAGGGGGCTAAGCGGGGGTCGGTACGAGCAGTACTTC
TRBJ1-6	NA	15	NA	TRBV6-4	CASSARAGVNSPLHF	TGTGCCAGCAGTGCCCGGGCAGGGGTTAATTCACCCCTCCACTTT
TRBJ1-3	NA	15	NA	TRBV2	CASTSTAFSGNTIYF	TGTGCCAGCACCTCGACAGCGTTTAGTGGAAACACCATATATTTT
TRBJ2-2	NA	16	TRBD1	TRBV4-3	CASSQGTGWNTGELFF	TGCGCCAGCAGCCAAGGGACAGGGTGGAACACCGGGGAGCTGTTTTTT
TRBJ2-5	few	15	NA	TRBV5-1	CASSLAGEYQETQYF	TGCGCCAGCAGCTTGGCGGGAGAGTACCAAGAGACCCAGTACTTC
TRBJ2-7	NA	16	TRBD1	TRBV9	CASSASPGQGYYEQYF	TGTGCCAGCAGCGCTTCTCCGGGACAGGGGTACTACGAGCAGTACTTC
TRBJ1-1	NA	11	NA	TRBV6-1	CASSEQFVAFF	TGTGCCAGCAGTGAACAGTTTGTGGCTTTCTTT
TRBJ2-1	NA	15	TRBD2	TRBV5-1	CASSLGGAGDGEQFF	TGCGCCAGCAGCTTGGGAGGGGCGGGGGACGGTGAGCAGTTCTTC
TRBJ2-3	NA	15	TRBD1	TRBV5-8	CASSFRGGPTDTQYF	TGTGCCAGCAGCTTTAGAGGGGGCCCAACAGATACGCAGTATTTT
TRBJ2-7	NA	15	TRBD2	TRBV4-2	CASSQSSGTSNEQYF	TGTGCCAGCAGCCAGTCGTCCGGGACTAGTAACGAGCAGTACTTC
TRBJ2-7	NA	15	TRBD1	TRBV27	CASSFGRGKSYEQYF	TGTGCCAGCAGTTTCGGCAGGGGGAAGTCCTACGAGCAGTACTTC
TRBJ1-5	once	14	NA	TRBV6-1	CASREDRNHLPQHF	TGTGCCAGCAGAGAAGACAGAAACCATCTCCCCCAGCATTTT
TRBJ2-5	few	18	TRBD2	TRBV3-1/TRBV3-2	CASSQRGPSGGASETQYF	TGTGCCAGCAGCCAAAGGGGCCCTAGCGGGGGGGCCTCTGAGACCCAGTACTTC
TRBJ2-4	NA	13	NA	TRBV6-6	CASSNQAKNIQYF	TGTGCCAGCAGTAATCAAGCCAAAAACATTCAGTACTTC
TRBJ1-6	NA	16	TRBD1	TRBV5-1	CASNKDGQGAGSPLHF	TGCGCCAGCAATAAAGACGGACAGGGGGCCGGCTCACCCCTCCACTTT
TRBJ2-1	NA	13	NA	TRBV10-1	CASSRDFDNEQFF	TGCGCCAGCAGCCGGGACTTCGACAATGAGCAGTTCTTC
TRBJ2-1	NA	15	TRBD1	TRBV2	CASSLGQGSYNEQFF	TGTGCCAGCAGCCTCGGACAGGGCTCCTACAATGAGCAGTTCTTC
TRBJ1-5	NA	14	TRBD1	TRBV19	CASSFGQGNQPQHF	TGTGCCAGTAGCTTTGGACAGGGGAATCAGCCCCAGCATTTT
TRBJ1-2	NA	14	NA	TRBV4-1	CASSQDTFGRGVTF	TGCGCCAGCAGCCAAGATACGTTCGGCCGGGGTGTCACCTTC
TRBJ2-3	NA	14	NA	TRBV5-4	CASSLVQDADTQYF	TGTGCCAGCAGCTTGGTCCAGGATGCAGATACGCAGTATTTT